One and the same sample provided the 20 T cell receptor beta chains below, sequenced in a study of T-cell reconstitution after alpha-beta-depleted transplantation in children (dated by TCRdb to the mid-2010s). Library preparation was by PCR. Sequencer: Illumina HiSeq 2500. TCR library preparation used molecular barcoding, with unique molecular identifiers applied to normalize quantification of the TCRbeta repertoire. TCRdb reprocessing: public reads trimmed at Q25 with fastp, clones called with MiXCR, in-frame beta chains kept. Entries are consolidated by CDR3 protein sequence, retaining the most common genes and DNA. The sample records 500,000 or so distinct CDR3 sequences, about 33% of which are singletons. The ten biggest clones cover 2% to 2.5% of the sample. This sample comprised PBMCs from the stem cell graft donor, obtained from the stem cell graft. Source of these receptors: a human donor who donated a stem cell graft to a child with aplastic anemia.

This clonotype was observed a handful of times. The chain carries TRBV19 and TRBJ1-1; no clear D gene. Trimming cost V 9 bases and J 2 bases, with 13 bases left between them. This CDR3 is 13 amino acids long. In germline, CDR1 is LNHDA, CDR2 SQIVND (reference sequence). CDR3 amino acids: CASSGRPNTEAFF. The DNA for the CDR3 is TGTGCCAGCTCCGGACGGCCTAACACTGAAGCTTTCTTT.

This chain uses TRBV7-2 with TRBJ1-2; no clear D. The CDR3 runs to 17 residues. V was trimmed by 4 bases and J by 4 bases, leaving 22 bases between them. Germline CDR1 SGHTA, CDR2 FQGNSA. The CDR3 region has the DNA TGTGCCAGCAGCTCGTTCCCTCTTTCTGGAGCGTCCTATGGCTACACCTTC. It encodes CASSSFPLSGASYGYTF.

This clonotype turned up a few times. The chain combines TRBV18 with TRBJ1-5; tentative D call: TRBD1 (5 bases). The germline gives CDR1 KGHSH, CDR2 LQKENI. Trimming stripped 3 bases from V and 3 bases from J, with 9 bases between. This CDR3 contains 14 residues. CDR3 sequence: CASSPGAFNQPQHF. The CDR3 DNA reads as TGTGCCAGCTCACCTGGGGCTTTCAATCAGCCCCAGCATTTT.

In regard to this clonotype: A much larger clone lies a single base off, so this may be a read error. The gene calls are TRBV27 and TRBJ2-1; 8 bases align to TRBD2. Germline CDR1 is MNHEY and CDR2 is SMNVEV (reference sequence). This CDR3 has 15 residues. In nucleotides, the CDR3 is TGTGCCAGCGGTTTAGTGGCGGGAGGCCCTAATGAGCAGTTCTTC. Translation: CASGLVAGGPNEQFF.

This clonotype showed up just a few times. The chain has TRBV20-1 and TRBJ2-1; D might be TRBD1 (6 bases). Germline loops: CDR1 DFQATT, CDR2 SNEGSKA (reference sequence). Trimming shortened V by 5 bases and J by 5 bases, and 19 bases separated the two germline ends. CDR3 length: 15 amino acids. In nucleotides, the CDR3 is TGCAGTGCTCAGGACAGTCGCTTCGGGAACAATGAGCAGTTCTTC. Protein: CSAQDSRFGNNEQFF.

The chain is built from TRBV12-3 or TRBV12-4 and TRBJ1-5, with D perhaps matching TRBD1 (5 bases). The CDR3 covers 16 residues. The V end lost 2 bases, the J end lost 4 bases, and 15 bases lay between the germline ends. The CDR3 DNA is TGTGCCAGCAGTTTAACGGGACGGGGTAAGAATCAGCCCCAGCATTTT. Protein product: CASSLTGRGKNQPQHF.

The chain couples TRBV9 to TRBJ2-1; 8 bases line up with TRBD2. This CDR3 comprises 16 residues. Germline V gene lookup returns CDR1 SGDLS and CDR2 YYNGEE. J lost 7 bases, V lost 1 base, and 10 bases had no gene match. CDR3 in DNA: TGTGCCAGCAGCGTAATACCAGCGGGAGAGGTGAATGAGCAGTTCTTC. Translated, it gives CASSVIPAGEVNEQFF.

V is TRBV14 and J is TRBJ1-1, with D unresolved. CDR1 and CDR2 from the germline V gene are SGHDN and FVKESK. The CDR3 length is 13 residues. Trimming pared 0 bases from V and 11 bases from J, leaving 13 bases between. The CDR3 reads CASSQDWALGAFF. CDR3 sequence (DNA): TGTGCCAGCAGCCAAGATTGGGCCCTGGGGGCTTTCTTT.

The chain couples TRBV20-1 to TRBJ1-1, with a possible D match to TRBD1 (6 bases). Trimming removed 6 bases at V and 2 bases at J, with 16 bases between. In germline, CDR1 is DFQATT, CDR2 SNEGSKA (reference sequence). This CDR3 has 14 residues. The CDR3 DNA is TGCAGTGCAATCCGCGGACAGCTTAACACTGAAGCTTTCTTT. This encodes CSAIRGQLNTEAFF.

The sample holds a few counts of this clonotype. The chain joins TRBV7-9 to TRBJ2-7; 7 nucleotides line up with TRBD1. With 3 bases clipped from V and 3 bases from J, the junction kept 5 bases outside the gene matches. Germline CDR1 SEHNR, CDR2 FQNEAQ (reference sequence). The CDR3 covers 14 residues. The CDR3 is CASSLPGQNYEQYF. The CDR3 DNA reads as TGTGCCAGCAGCTTGCCGGGACAGAACTACGAGCAGTACTTC.

Only a few counts were recorded for this clonotype. The chain recombines TRBV29-1 with TRBJ2-1; 12 nucleotides agree with TRBD2. In germline, CDR1 is SQVTM, CDR2 ANQGSEA. Trimming removed 3 bases from V and 7 bases from J; junction bases left unmatched: 13. The length of the CDR3 is 17 residues. The chain's CDR3 is CSVDPSVVLAGGNEQFF. In DNA form, the CDR3 reads TGCAGCGTTGATCCGTCTGTGGTTCTAGCGGGAGGGAATGAGCAGTTCTTC.

The chain recombines TRBV5-1 with TRBJ2-1; 7 bases map to TRBD1. V dropped 4 bases and J dropped 4; count of bases not matched to a gene: 8. CDR1 and CDR2 from the germline V gene are SGHRS and YFSETQ. CDR3 size: 15 residues. CDR3 DNA: TGCGCCAGCAGCCTCCGGGACAGAATATACAATGAGCAGTTCTTC. Protein: CASSLRDRIYNEQFF.

V gene TRBV27 combines with J gene TRBJ2-1, with 9 nucleotides matching TRBD1. The V segment lost 6 bases and the J segment 3 bases; nucleotides outside the gene matches: 6. The CDR3 extends over 15 amino acids. Germline V lookup: CDR1 MNHEY, CDR2 SMNVEV (reference sequence). DNA of the CDR3: TGTGCCAGCAGGACCGGGACAGGGCACTACAATGAGCAGTTCTTC. It specifies CASRTGTGHYNEQFF.

The rearrangement links TRBV19 to TRBJ2-1; D gene ambiguous. Germline V lookup: CDR1 LNHDA, CDR2 SQIVND (reference sequence). The CDR3 is made up of 16 amino acids. V lost 8 bases, J lost 8 bases, and 25 bases lay in between. The CDR3 protein is CASRTISRSGVDEQFF. In nucleotides, the CDR3 is TGTGCCAGTCGGACCATCAGCAGGAGTGGGGTCGATGAGCAGTTCTTC.

V gene TRBV7-2 combines with J gene TRBJ1-1; TRBD1 is a possible D gene (5 bases). Looked up from germline, CDR1 is SGHTA and CDR2 is FQGNSA. This CDR3 is built from 13 residues. Between the trimmed V and J ends, which lost 1 base and 8 bases, there was a span of 11 bases. This chain's CDR3 is CASSLVRGPEAFF. The CDR3 DNA follows: TGTGCCAGCAGCTTAGTTAGGGGACCAGAAGCTTTCTTT.

The chain joins TRBV12-3 or TRBV12-4 to TRBJ2-3, with D hard to call. The CDR3 is 15 amino acids. V lost 2 bases, J lost 0 bases, and 9 bases lay in between. This chain's CDR3 is CASSLITTSTDTQYF. As DNA, the CDR3 is TGTGCCAGCAGTTTAATAACAACTAGCACAGATACGCAGTATTTT.

V is TRBV27 and J is TRBJ1-1; 9 nucleotides match TRBD1. V shed 5 bases and J 6 bases; nucleotides not matched to a gene: 16. Germline CDR1 is MNHEY and CDR2 is SMNVEV (reference sequence). This CDR3 spans 17 amino acids. CDR3 in amino acids: CASSRSTGGAFTPEAFF. CDR3 nucleotides: TGTGCCAGCAGTCGGAGTACAGGGGGCGCGTTTACCCCTGAAGCTTTCTTT.

This chain joins TRBV12-3 or TRBV12-4 and TRBJ2-1; perhaps TRBD1 as D (5 bases). The CDR3 sequence is 13 residues long. V gave up 6 bases and J gave up 6 bases, with 12 bases separating them. CDR3 sequence: CASRSSGINEQFF. The CDR3 DNA is TGTGCCAGCAGATCCTCAGGGATCAATGAGCAGTTCTTC.

This clonotype was seen just once. The chain has TRBV18 and TRBJ1-2; D is perhaps TRBD1 (5 bases). Germline V gene data show CDR1 as KGHSH and CDR2 as LQKENI. This CDR3 has 15 residues. Deletions cut 3 bases from V and 6 bases from J, with 17 bases between. CDR3 nucleotide sequence: TGTGCCAGCTCACCGGGGGTCTCGGTAAGAGATGGCTACACCTTC. Its translation: CASSPGVSVRDGYTF.

This clonotype has more than one count but fewer than ten. The V gene is TRBV27, the J gene TRBJ1-4; D gene unclear. With 5 bases removed from V and 7 bases from J, the gap between germline ends came to 17 bases. This CDR3 is 15 amino acids long. Germline V gives CDR1 MNHEY, CDR2 SMNVEV (reference sequence). The CDR3, as DNA: TGTGCCAGCAGTCAAAGGACCAGGCGAGGTGAAAAACTGTTTTTT. Amino acids: CASSQRTRRGEKLFF.